Reported below is one T cell receptor (beta chain). What it binds is not known. The record originates from a study of cytomegalovirus exposure and HLA in healthy donors. Study-level results: The authors judged a highly shared variant cluster likely a sequencing artifact.

PCR primers comprised 60 Vbeta and 13 Jbeta primers. How the authors handled the data: The count from a later analysis was tens of millions of unique TCR beta chains, about 9.9 million of them shared. Using immunoSEQ multiplex PCR, the repertoire was profiled, and TCRdb retains in-frame clones only, with some absent. That table supplies the V and J calls and clone size; D and trimming were determined from the DNA. There are about 210,000 clones in the sample, with approximately 0.98% held by the top ten. Germline V gives CDR1 SGHRS, CDR2 YFSETQ. CDR3 length equals 13 residues. The V end lost 6 bases, the J end lost 6 bases, and 15 bases lay between the germline ends.

Sequenced input: PBMCs. The chain carries TRBV5-1 and TRBJ1-1, with a possible D match to TRBD1 (5 bases). The clonotype was recovered from a woman aged 30 to 39 in good health and CMV-seropositive. The DNA for the CDR3 is TGCGCCAGCAAGACAGAAATAAACGCTGAAGCTTTCTTT. Amino acids: CASKTEINAEAFF.